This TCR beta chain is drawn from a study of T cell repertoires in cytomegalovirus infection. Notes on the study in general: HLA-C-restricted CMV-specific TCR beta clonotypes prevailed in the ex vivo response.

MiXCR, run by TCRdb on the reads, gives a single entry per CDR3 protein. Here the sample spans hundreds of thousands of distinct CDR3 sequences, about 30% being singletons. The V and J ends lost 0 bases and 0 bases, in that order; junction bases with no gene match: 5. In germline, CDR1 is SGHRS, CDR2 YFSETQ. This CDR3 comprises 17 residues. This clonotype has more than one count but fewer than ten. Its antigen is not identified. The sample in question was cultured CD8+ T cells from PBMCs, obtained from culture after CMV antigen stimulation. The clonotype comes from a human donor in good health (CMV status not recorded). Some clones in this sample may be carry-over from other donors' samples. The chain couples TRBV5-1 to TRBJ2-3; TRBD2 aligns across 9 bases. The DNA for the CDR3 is TGCGCCAGCAGCTTGGATCTAGCGGGGACTAGCACAGATACGCAGTATTTT. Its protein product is CASSLDLAGTSTDTQYF.